The clone carrying this T cell receptor beta chain was counted a few times. The data stem from a study of T-cell memory formation after mild COVID-19. Study summary: Clusters were largely donor specific.

TCRdb fed the 5' RACE reads into MiXCR, producing one record per CDR3 protein. The sample carries around 340,000 distinct CDR3 sequences, under 25% recorded once. This CDR3 has 15 residues. Germline V lookup: CDR1 LNHDA, CDR2 SQIVND (reference sequence). V shed 3 bases, J shed 5 bases, and the junction held 7 bases outside the gene matches. V is TRBV19 and J is TRBJ2-7; TRBD1 matches 10 bases. The receptor comes from an adult woman who had mild COVID-19 (a few samples of this study predate the infection). Cell type and time point are not known. Source material: PBMCs or a T cell subset sorted from them (not recorded which). The DNA of the CDR3 is TGTGCCAGTAGTATGGGCGGGACAGGGGCTAACGAGCAGTACTTC. Translating it yields CASSMGGTGANEQYF.